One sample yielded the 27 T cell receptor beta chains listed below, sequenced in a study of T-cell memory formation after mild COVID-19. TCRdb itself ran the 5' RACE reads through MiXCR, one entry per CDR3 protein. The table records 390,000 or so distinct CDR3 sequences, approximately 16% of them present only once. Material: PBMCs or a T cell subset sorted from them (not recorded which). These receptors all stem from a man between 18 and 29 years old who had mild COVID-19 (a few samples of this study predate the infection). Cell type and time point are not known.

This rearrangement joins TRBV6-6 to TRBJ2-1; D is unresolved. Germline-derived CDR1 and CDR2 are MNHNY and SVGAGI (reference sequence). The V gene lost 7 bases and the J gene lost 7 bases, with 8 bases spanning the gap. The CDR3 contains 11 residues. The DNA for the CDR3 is TGTGCCAGCACTAATTTTAATGAGCAGTTCTTC. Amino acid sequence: CASTNFNEQFF.

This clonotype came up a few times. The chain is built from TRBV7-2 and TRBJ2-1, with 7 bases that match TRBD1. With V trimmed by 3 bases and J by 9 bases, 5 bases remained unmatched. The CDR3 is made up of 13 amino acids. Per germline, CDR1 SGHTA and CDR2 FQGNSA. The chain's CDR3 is CASSFDRDGEQFF. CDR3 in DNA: TGTGCCAGCAGCTTTGACAGGGATGGTGAGCAGTTCTTC.

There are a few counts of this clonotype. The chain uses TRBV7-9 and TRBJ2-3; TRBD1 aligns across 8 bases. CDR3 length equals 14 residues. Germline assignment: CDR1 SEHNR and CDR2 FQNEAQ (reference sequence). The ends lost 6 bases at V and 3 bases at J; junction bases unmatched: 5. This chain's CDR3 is CASSRTGWTDTQYF. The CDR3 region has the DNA TGTGCCAGCAGTCGGACAGGGTGGACAGATACGCAGTATTTT.

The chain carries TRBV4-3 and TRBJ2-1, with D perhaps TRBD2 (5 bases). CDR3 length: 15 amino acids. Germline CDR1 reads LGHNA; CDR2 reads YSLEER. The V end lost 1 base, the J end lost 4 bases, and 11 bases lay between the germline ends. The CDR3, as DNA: TGCGCCAGCAGCCAAGTGCGTCGGGAATACAATGAGCAGTTCTTC. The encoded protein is CASSQVRREYNEQFF.

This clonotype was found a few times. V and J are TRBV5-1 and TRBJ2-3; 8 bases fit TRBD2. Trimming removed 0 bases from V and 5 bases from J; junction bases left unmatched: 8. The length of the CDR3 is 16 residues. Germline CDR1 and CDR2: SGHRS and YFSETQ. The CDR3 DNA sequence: TGCGCCAGCAGCTTGGTCGTCGGGGGGGTGAAAGATACGCAGTATTTT. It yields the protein CASSLVVGGVKDTQYF.

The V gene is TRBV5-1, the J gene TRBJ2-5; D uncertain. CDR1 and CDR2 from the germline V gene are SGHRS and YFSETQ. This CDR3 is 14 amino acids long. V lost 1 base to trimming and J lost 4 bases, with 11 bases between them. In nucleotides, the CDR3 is TGCGCCAGCAGCTTGAGACTGGAACCAGAGACCCAGTACTTC. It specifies CASSLRLEPETQYF.

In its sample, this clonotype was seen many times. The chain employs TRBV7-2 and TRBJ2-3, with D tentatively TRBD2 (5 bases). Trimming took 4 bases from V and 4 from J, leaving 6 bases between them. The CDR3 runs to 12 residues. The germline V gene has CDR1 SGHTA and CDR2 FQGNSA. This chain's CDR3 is CASSWRADTQYF. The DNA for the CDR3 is TGTGCCAGCAGCTGGCGGGCAGATACGCAGTATTTT.

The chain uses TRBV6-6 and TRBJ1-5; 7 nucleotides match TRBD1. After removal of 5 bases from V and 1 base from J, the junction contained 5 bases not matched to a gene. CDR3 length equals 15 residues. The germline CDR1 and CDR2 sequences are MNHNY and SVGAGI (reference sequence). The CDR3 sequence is CASSEQGRSNQPQHF. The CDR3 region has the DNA TGTGCCAGCAGTGAACAGGGGAGGAGCAATCAGCCCCAGCATTTT.

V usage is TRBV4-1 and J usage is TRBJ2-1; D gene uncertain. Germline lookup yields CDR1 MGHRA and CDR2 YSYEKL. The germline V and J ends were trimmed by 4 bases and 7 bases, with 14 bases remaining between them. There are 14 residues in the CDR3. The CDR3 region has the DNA TGCGCCAGCAGCCGTCTCCCCGGATGGAATGAGCAGTTCTTC. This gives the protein CASSRLPGWNEQFF.

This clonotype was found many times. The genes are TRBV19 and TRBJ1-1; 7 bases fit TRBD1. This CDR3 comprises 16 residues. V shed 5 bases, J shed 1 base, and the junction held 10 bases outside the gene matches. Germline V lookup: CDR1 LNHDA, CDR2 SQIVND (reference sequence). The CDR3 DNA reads TGTGCCAGTAGTCCAACCCGGACAGGCGGGAACACTGAAGCTTTCTTT. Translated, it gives CASSPTRTGGNTEAFF.

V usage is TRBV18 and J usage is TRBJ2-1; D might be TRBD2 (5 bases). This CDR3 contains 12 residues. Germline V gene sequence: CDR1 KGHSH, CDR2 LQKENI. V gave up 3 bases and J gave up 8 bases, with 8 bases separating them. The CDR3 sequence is CASSPGVDEQFF. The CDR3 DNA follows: TGTGCCAGCTCACCGGGAGTCGATGAGCAGTTCTTC.

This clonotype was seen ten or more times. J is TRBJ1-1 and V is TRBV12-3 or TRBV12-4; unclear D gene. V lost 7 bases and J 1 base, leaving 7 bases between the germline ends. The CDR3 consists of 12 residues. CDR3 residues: CASTLGNTEAFF. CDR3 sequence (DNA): TGTGCCAGCACTCTCGGGAACACTGAAGCTTTCTTT.

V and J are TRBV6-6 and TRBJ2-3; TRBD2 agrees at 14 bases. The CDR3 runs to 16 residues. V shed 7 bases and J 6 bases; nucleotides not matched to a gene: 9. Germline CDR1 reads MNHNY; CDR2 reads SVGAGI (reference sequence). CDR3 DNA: TGTGCCAGCACCGGGACTAGCGGGGGAGGGGTGGATACGCAGTATTTT. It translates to CASTGTSGGGVDTQYF.

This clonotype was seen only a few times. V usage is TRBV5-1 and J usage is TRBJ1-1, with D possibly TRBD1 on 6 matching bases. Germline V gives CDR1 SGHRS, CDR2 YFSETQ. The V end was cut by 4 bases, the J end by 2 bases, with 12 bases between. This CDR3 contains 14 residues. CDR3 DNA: TGCGCCAGCAGCCCCGGGACAACAAACACTGAAGCTTTCTTT. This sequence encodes CASSPGTTNTEAFF.

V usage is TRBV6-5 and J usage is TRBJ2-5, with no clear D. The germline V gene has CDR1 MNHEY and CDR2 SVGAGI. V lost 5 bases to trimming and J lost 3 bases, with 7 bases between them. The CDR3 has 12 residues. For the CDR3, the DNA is TGTGCCAGCAGTCAGACGGAAGAGACCCAGTACTTC. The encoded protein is CASSQTEETQYF.

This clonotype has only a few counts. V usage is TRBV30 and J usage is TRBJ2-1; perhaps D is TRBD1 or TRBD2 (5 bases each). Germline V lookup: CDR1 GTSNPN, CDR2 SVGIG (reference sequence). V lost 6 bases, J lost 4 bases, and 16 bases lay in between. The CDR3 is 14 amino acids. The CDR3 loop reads CACTPAGGYNEQFF. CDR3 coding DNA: TGTGCCTGTACGCCGGCTGGGGGATACAATGAGCAGTTCTTC.

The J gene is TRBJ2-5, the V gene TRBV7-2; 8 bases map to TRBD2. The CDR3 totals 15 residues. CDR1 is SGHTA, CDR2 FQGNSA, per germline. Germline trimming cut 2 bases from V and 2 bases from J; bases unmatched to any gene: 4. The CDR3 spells CASSLKRGRQETQYF. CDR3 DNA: TGTGCCAGCAGCTTAAAGCGGGGGCGACAAGAGACCCAGTACTTC.

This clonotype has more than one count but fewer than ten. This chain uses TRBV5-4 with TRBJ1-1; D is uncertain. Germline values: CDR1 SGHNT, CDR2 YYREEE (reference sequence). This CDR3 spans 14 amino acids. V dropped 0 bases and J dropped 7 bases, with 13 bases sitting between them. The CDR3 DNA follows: TGTGCCAGCAGCTTGGAGATTCGGGGTGGTGAAGCTTTCTTT. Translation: CASSLEIRGGEAFF.

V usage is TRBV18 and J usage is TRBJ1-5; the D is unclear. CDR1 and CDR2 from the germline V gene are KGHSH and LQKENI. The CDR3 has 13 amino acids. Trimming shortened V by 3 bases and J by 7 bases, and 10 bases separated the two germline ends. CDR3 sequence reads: CASSPSKGQPQHF. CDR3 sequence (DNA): TGTGCCAGCTCACCGTCGAAAGGGCAGCCCCAGCATTTT.

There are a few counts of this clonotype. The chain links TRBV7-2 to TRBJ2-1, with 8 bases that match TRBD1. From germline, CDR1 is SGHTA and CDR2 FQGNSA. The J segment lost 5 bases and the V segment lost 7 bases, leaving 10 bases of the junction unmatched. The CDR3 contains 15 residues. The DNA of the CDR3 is TGTGCCAGCACTCTAGGACAGGGCCTCCACAATGAGCAGTTCTTC. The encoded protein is CASTLGQGLHNEQFF.

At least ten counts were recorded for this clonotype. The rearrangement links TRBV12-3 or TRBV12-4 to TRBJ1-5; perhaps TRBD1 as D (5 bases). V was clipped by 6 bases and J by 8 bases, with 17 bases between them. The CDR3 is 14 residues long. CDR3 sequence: CASSTGTFWEPQHF. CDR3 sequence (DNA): TGTGCCAGCAGCACCGGGACTTTTTGGGAGCCCCAGCATTTT.

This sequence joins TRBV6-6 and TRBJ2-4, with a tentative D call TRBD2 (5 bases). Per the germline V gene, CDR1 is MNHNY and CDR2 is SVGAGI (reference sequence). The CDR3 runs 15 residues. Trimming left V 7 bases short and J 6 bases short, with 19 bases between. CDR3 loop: CASILGRGVGNIQYF. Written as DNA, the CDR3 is TGTGCCAGCATCCTGGGGAGAGGAGTAGGAAACATTCAGTACTTC.

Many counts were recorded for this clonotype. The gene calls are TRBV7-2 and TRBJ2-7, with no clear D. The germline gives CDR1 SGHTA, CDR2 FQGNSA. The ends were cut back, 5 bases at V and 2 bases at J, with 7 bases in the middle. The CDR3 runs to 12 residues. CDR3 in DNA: TGTGCCAGCAGCCCCGACCCCTACGAGCAGTACTTC. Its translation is CASSPDPYEQYF.

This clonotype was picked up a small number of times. The DNA of the CDR3 is TGTGCCAGCAGTTCCGGGACAGGGGGCGCGCCCATAGTC. Protein product: CASSSGTGGAPIV. The V gene is TRBV12-3 or TRBV12-4, the J gene TRBJ2-7; 12 bases are shared with TRBD1. CDR3 size: 13 residues.

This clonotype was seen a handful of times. The CDR3 is CASSGSGTRAGELFF. The CDR3 bases are TGTGCCAGCAGTGGGAGTGGGACAAGGGCCGGGGAGCTGTTTTTT. The chain recombines TRBV6-1 with TRBJ2-2; TRBD1 is a possible D gene (6 bases). Germline CDR1 MNHNS, CDR2 SASEGT. This CDR3 has 15 amino acids. V lost 4 bases and J lost 6, with 15 bases in between.

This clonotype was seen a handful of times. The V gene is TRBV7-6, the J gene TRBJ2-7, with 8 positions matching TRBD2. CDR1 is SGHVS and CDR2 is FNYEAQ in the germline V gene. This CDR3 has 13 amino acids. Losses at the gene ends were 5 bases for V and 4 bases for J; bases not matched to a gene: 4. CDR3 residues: CASSETSEYEQYF. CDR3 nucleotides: TGTGCCAGCAGCGAGACTAGCGAATACGAGCAGTACTTC.

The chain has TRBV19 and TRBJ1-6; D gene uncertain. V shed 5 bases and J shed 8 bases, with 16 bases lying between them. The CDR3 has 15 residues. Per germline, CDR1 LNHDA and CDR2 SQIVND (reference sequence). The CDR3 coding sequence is TGTGCCAGTAGTCCTAGCCCGGGTGCCCATTCACCCCTCCACTTT. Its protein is CASSPSPGAHSPLHF.